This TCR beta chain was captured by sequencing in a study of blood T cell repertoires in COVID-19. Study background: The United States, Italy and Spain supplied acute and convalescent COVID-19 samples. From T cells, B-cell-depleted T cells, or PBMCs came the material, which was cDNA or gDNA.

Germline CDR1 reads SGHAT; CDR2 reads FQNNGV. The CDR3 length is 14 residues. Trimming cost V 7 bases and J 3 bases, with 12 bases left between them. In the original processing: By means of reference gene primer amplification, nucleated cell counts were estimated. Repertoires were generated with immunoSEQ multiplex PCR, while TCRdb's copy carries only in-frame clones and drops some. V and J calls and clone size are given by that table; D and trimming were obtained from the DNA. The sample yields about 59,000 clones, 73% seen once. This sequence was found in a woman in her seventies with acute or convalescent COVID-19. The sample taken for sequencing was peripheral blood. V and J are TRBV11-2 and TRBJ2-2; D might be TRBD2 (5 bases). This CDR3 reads CASTQSGYTGELFF. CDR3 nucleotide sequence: TGTGCCAGCACCCAAAGCGGCTACACCGGGGAGCTGTTTTTT.